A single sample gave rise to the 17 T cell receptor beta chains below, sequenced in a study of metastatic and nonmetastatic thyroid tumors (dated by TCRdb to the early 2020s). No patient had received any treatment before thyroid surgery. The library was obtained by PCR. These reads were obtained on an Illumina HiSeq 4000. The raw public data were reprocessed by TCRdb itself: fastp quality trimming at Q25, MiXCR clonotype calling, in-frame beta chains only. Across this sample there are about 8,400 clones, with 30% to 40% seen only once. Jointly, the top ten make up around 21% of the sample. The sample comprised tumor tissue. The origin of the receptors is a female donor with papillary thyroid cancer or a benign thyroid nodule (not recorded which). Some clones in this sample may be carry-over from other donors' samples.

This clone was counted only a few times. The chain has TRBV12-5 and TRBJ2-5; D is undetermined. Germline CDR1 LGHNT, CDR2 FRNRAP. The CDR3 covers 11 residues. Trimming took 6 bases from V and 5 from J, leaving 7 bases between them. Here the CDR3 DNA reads TGTGCTAGTGGAGTCAGGGAGACCCAGTACTTC. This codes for CASGVRETQYF.

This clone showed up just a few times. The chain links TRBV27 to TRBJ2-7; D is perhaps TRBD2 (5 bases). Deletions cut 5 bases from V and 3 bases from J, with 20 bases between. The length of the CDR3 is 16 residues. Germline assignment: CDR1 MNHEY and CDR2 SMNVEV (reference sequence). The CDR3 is CASSLSSGNPSYEQYF. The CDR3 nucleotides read TGTGCCAGCAGTCTCTCCTCCGGGAATCCAAGCTACGAGCAGTACTTC.

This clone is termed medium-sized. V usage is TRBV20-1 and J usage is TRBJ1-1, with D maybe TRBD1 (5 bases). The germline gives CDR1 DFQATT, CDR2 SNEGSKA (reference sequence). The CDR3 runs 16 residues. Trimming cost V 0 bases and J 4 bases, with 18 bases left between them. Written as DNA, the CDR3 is TGCAGTGCTAGAGACCATGGGACGAAGCGGGGCACTGAAGCTTTCTTT. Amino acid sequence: CSARDHGTKRGTEAFF.

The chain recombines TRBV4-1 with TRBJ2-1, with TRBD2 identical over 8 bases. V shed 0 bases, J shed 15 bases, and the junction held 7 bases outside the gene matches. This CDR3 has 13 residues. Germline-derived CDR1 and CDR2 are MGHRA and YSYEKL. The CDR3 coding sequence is TGCGCCAGCAGCCAAGAACGGGGACTAGGCTTGTTCTTC. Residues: CASSQERGLGLFF.

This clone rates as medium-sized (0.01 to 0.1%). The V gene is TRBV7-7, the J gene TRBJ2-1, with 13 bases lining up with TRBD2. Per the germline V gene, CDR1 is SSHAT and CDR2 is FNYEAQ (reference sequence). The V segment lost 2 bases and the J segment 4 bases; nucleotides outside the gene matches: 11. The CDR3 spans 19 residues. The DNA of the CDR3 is TGTGCCAGCAGCTTATATACTGGGACTAGCGGGACTCGGTACAATGAGCAGTTCTTC. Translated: CASSLYTGTSGTRYNEQFF.

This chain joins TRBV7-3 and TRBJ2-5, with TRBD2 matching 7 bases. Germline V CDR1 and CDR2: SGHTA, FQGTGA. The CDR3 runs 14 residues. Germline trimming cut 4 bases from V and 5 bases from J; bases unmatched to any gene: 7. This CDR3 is CASSSGGRGETQYF. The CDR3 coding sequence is TGTGCCAGCAGCTCGGGGGGTCGAGGGGAGACCCAGTACTTC.

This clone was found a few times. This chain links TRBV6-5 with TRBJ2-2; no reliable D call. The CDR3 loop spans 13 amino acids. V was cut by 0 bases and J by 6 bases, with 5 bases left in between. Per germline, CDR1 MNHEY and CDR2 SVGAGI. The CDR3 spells CASSYSVAGELFF. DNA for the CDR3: TGTGCCAGCAGTTACTCAGTTGCCGGGGAGCTGTTTTTT.

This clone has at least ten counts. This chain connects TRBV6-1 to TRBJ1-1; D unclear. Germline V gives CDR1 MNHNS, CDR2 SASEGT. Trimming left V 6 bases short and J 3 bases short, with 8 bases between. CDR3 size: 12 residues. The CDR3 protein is CASRRSDTEAFF. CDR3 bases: TGTGCCAGCAGGAGGTCGGACACTGAAGCTTTCTTT.

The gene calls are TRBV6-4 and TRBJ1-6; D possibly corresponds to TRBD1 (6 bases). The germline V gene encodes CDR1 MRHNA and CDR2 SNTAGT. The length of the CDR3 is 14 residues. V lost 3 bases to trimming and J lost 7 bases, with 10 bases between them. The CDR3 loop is CASSEGGGNSPLHF. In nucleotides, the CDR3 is TGTGCCAGCAGTGAAGGAGGGGGAAATTCACCCCTCCACTTT.

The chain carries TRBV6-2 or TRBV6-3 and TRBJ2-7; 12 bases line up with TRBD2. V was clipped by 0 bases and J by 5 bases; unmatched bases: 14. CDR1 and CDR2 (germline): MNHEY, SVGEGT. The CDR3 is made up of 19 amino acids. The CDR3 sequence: CASSYSNPLAGGLWDEQYF. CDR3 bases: TGTGCCAGCAGTTACTCGAACCCCCTAGCGGGAGGGCTCTGGGACGAGCAGTACTTC.

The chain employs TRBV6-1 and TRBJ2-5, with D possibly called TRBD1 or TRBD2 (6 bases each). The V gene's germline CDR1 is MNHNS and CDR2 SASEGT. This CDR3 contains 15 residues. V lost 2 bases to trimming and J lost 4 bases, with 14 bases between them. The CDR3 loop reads CASSEWGAVGETQYF. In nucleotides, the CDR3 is TGTGCCAGCAGTGAATGGGGGGCGGTGGGAGAGACCCAGTACTTC.

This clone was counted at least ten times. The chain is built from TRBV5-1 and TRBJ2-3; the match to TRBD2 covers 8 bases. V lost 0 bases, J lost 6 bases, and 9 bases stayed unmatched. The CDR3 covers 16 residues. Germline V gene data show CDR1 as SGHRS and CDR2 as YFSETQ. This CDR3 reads CASSLEVSGGRDTQYF. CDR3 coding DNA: TGCGCCAGCAGCTTGGAGGTCAGCGGGGGTAGGGATACGCAGTATTTT.

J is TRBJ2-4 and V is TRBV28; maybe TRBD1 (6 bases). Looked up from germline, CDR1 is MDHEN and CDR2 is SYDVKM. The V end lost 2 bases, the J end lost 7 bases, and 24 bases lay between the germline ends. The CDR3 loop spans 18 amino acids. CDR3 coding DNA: TGTGCCAGCAGTTTAATCGGGCCGCAGGGGCCGCCAATCAACATTCAGTACTTC. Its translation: CASSLIGPQGPPINIQYF.

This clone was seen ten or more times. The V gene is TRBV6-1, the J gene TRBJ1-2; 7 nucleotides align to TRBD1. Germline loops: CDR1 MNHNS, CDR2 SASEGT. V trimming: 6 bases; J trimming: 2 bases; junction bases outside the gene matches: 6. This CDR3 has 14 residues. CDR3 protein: CASRPTGTNYGYTF. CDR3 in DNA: TGTGCCAGCAGGCCGACAGGGACCAACTATGGCTACACCTTC.

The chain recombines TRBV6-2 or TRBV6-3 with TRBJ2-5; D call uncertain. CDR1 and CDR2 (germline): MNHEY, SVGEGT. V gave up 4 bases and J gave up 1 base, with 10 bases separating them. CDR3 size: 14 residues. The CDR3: CASSSWRSQETQYF. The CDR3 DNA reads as TGTGCCAGCAGTTCCTGGCGGTCCCAAGAGACCCAGTACTTC.

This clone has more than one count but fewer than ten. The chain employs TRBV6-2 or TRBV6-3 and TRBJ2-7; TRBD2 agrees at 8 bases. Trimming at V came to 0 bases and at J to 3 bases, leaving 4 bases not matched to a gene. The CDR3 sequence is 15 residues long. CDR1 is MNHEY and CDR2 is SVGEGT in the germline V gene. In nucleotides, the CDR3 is TGTGCCAGCAGTTACTCGAGCGGGAGTCACTACGAGCAGTACTTC. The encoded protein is CASSYSSGSHYEQYF.

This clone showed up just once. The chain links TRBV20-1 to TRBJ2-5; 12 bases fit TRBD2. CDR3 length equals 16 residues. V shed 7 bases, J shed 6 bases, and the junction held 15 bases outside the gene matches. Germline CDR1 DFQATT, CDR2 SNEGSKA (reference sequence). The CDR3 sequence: CSEGLAGGPVKKTQYF. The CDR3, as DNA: TGCAGTGAAGGTCTAGCGGGAGGGCCCGTGAAAAAGACCCAGTACTTC.